This TCR beta chain was documented in a study of blood T cell repertoires in COVID-19. About the research overall: Samples taken during acute and convalescent COVID-19 were collected in the United States, Italy and Spain. From T cells, B-cell-depleted T cells, or PBMCs came the material, which was cDNA or gDNA.

In the authors' methods: Amplified reference gene primers provided the basis for estimating nucleated cell counts. TCRdb's table, derived via immunoSEQ multiplex PCR, lists solely in-frame clones and lacks some. V and J calls and clone size are given by that table; D and trimming were obtained from the DNA. This table holds roughly 180,000 clones, 70% to 90% found once. Only a few counts were recorded for this clone. The ends were cut back, 0 bases at V and 0 bases at J, with 14 bases in the middle. The CDR3 consists of 17 residues. In germline, CDR1 is SEHNR, CDR2 FQNEAQ (reference sequence). The sequenced material came from peripheral blood. The rearrangement links TRBV7-9 to TRBJ2-5; D is perhaps TRBD2 (7 bases). The origin of this receptor is a man in his 60s who had recovered from COVID-19. CDR3 region: CASSLAVGGAYQETQYF. The CDR3 DNA is TGTGCCAGCAGCTTAGCGGTGGGGGGGGCTTACCAAGAGACCCAGTACTTC.